Shown below are 19 T cell receptor beta chains from a single sample sequenced in a study of Ad26.COV2.S vaccination and SARS-CoV-2 variants. Treatment here: approximately 18 received Ad26.COV2.S at low or high dose, single or two shots; 5 received placebo; per-sample allocation not given. The samples were gathered on day 63 after the first injection of vaccine or placebo. This table comes from immunoSEQ multiplex PCR, and its TCRdb copy is limited to in-frame clones, with some not included. The sample carries around 350,000 clones, around 83% recorded once. Sequencing was performed on peripheral blood, taken in a trial of Ad26.COV2.S vaccine versus placebo. These TCRs come from a person aged 18-65 years who received the Ad26.COV2.S COVID-19 vaccine or a placebo.

This clone was seen only a few times. V is TRBV9 and J is TRBJ2-3; possible D gene TRBD1, 5 bases. There are 15 residues in the CDR3. Trimming pared 0 bases from V and 6 bases from J, leaving 14 bases between. The germline gives CDR1 SGDLS, CDR2 YYNGEE. The CDR3 here is CASSVVGDLKDTQYF. The CDR3 DNA follows: TGTGCCAGCAGCGTAGTAGGGGATCTTAAGGATACGCAGTATTTT.

The V call is TRBV16, the J call TRBJ2-3, with 8 bases aligning to TRBD2. The germline V gene has CDR1 KGHSY and CDR2 FQNENV. This CDR3 is 11 amino acids long. V was clipped by 9 bases and J by 6 bases; unmatched bases: 2. CDR3 DNA sequence: TGTGCCAGGCGGGAGGTGGATACGCAGTATTTT. Translating gives CARREVDTQYF.

Only a few counts were recorded for this clone. The chain employs TRBV5-1 and TRBJ1-1, with D possibly being TRBD1 (6 bases). The CDR3 length is 15 residues. Trimming stripped 7 bases from V and 7 bases from J, with 23 bases between. Germline CDR1 reads SGHRS; CDR2 reads YFSETQ. Here the CDR3 reads CASAPVGAEDFEAFF. The CDR3, as DNA: TGCGCCAGCGCCCCAGTGGGGGCCGAGGATTTTGAAGCTTTCTTT.

The chain couples TRBV6-5 to TRBJ1-4; no firm D call. The CDR3 covers 16 residues. Deletions cut 0 bases from V and 4 bases from J, with 12 bases between. The germline V gene encodes CDR1 MNHEY and CDR2 SVGAGI. DNA for the CDR3: TGTGCCAGCAGTTACTCGGTACGGGCGTTTAATGAAAAACTGTTTTTT. This encodes CASSYSVRAFNEKLFF.

V is TRBV7-2 and J is TRBJ2-1; perhaps TRBD2 as D (5 bases). Trimming pared 0 bases from V and 9 bases from J, leaving 12 bases between. Germline V gives CDR1 SGHTA, CDR2 FQGNSA. This CDR3 comprises 14 residues. The CDR3 region has the DNA TGTGCCAGCAGCTTAGCGCGGGTGGCGCCTGAGCAGTTCTTC. The encoded protein is CASSLARVAPEQFF.

This clone occurred many times. The rearrangement links TRBV7-9 to TRBJ1-6, with D perhaps matching TRBD1 (5 bases). CDR3 length equals 17 residues. Germline-derived CDR1 and CDR2 are SEHNR and FQNEAQ (reference sequence). The germline V and J ends were trimmed by 4 bases and 14 bases, with 27 bases remaining between them. CDR3 amino acids: CASSSIRGTPSGGALHF. The CDR3 nucleotides are TGTGCCAGCAGCTCCATTCGTGGGACCCCATCGGGGGGGGCCCTCCACTTT. The full variable domain, completed using reference TRBV7-9 and TRBJ1-6, is DTGVSQNPRHKITKRGQNVTFRCDPISEHNRLYWYRQTLGQGPEFLTYFQNEAQLEKSRLLSDRFSAERPKGSFSTLEIQRTEQGDSAMYLCASSSIRGTPSGGALHFGNGTRLTVT.

The genes are TRBV24-1 and TRBJ2-5; 8 bases map to TRBD2. The CDR3 has 15 amino acids. Germline CDR1 KGHDR, CDR2 SFDVKD. The junction had 5 bases not matched to a gene; V was cut back by 1 base and J by 5 bases. The CDR3 loop reads CATSDFGTSVETQYF. The CDR3 DNA reads as TGTGCCACCAGTGATTTTGGGACTAGTGTGGAGACCCAGTACTTC.

This clone was recorded once. At one boundary the junction diverges from the germline segment, which might be a read error. V gene TRBV4-1 combines with J gene TRBJ2-1; D is unclear. CDR1 is MGHRA, CDR2 YSYEKL, per germline. This CDR3 has 15 residues. This chain's CDR3 is CASSQDGKSSNEQFF. CDR3 coding DNA: TGCGCCAGCAGCCAAGATGGGAAGTCCTCCAATGAGCAGTTCTTC.

The rearrangement links TRBV6-4 to TRBJ2-1; possibly TRBD2 for D (5 bases). Deletions cut 3 bases from V and 7 bases from J, with 13 bases between. CDR3 length: 14 amino acids. Germline V gene data show CDR1 as MRHNA and CDR2 as SNTAGT. CDR3 protein: CASSEMAGPNEQFF. The CDR3 DNA follows: TGTGCCAGCAGTGAAATGGCGGGTCCAAATGAGCAGTTCTTC.

The chain employs TRBV10-1 and TRBJ1-1; 10 nucleotides match TRBD1. With V trimmed by 0 bases and J by 12 bases, 7 bases remained unmatched. Looked up from germline, CDR1 is WNHNN and CDR2 is SYGVQD (reference sequence). The CDR3 is 14 amino acids. CDR3 DNA sequence: TGCGCCAGCAGTGAGTCTCCGGGACAGGGGATAACTTTCTTT. This gives the protein CASSESPGQGITFF.

This chain connects TRBV19 to TRBJ2-1, with unresolved D. The CDR3 length is 13 residues. Germline CDR1 reads LNHDA; CDR2 reads SQIVND (reference sequence). Trimming removed 3 bases from V and 2 bases from J, with 5 bases in between. CDR3 coding DNA: TGTGCCAGTAGTATGAGGCCCTACAATGAGCAGTTCTTC. This encodes CASSMRPYNEQFF.

The CDR3 is CASSLDIGDEQYF. The CDR3 DNA reads TGTGCCAGCAGCTTAGATATCGGGGACGAGCAGTACTTC. The genes are TRBV11-2 and TRBJ2-7, with a possible D match to TRBD2 (5 bases). CDR1 SGHAT and CDR2 FQNNGV come from the germline V gene. With 0 bases removed from V and 5 bases from J, the gap between germline ends came to 8 bases. The CDR3 totals 13 residues.

The rearrangement uses TRBV10-3 and TRBJ2-3; D gene uncertain. V was trimmed by 10 bases and J by 2 bases, leaving 13 bases between them. The CDR3 consists of 13 residues. Germline V lookup: CDR1 ENHRY, CDR2 SYGVKD. This chain's CDR3 is CASQHSYTDTQYF. CDR3 DNA sequence: TGTGCCAGCCAGCACTCTTACACAGATACGCAGTATTTT.

The chain joins TRBV9 to TRBJ2-5; 10 bases agree with TRBD1. V lost 0 bases to trimming and J lost 5 bases; unmatched junction nucleotides: 13. This CDR3 region has 18 residues. Germline assignment: CDR1 SGDLS and CDR2 YYNGEE. The CDR3, as DNA: TGTGCCAGCAGCGTAGCTACGGGACAGGGGTTCTCTCAGGAGACCCAGTACTTC. This codes for CASSVATGQGFSQETQYF. Together with reference TRBV9 and TRBJ2-5, the CDR3 gives the full variable domain: DSGVTQTPKHLITATGQRVTLRCSPRSGDLSVYWYQQSLDQGLQFLIQYYNGEERAKGNILERFSAQQFPDLHSELNLSSLELGDSALYFCASSVATGQGFSQETQYFGPGTRLLVL.

J is TRBJ2-7 and V is TRBV27; 9 bases match TRBD1. Losses at the gene ends were 5 bases for V and 4 bases for J; bases not matched to a gene: 3. The CDR3 covers 13 residues. Germline V gives CDR1 MNHEY, CDR2 SMNVEV (reference sequence). The CDR3 spells CASSGDREYEQYF. The CDR3 DNA sequence: TGTGCCAGCAGTGGGGACAGGGAATACGAGCAGTACTTC.

This clone was seen more than once but under ten times. The chain has TRBV5-1 and TRBJ2-5, with 7 bases fitting TRBD2. The CDR3 runs 16 residues. From germline, CDR1 is SGHRS and CDR2 YFSETQ. V was pared by 0 bases and J by 5 bases, with 10 bases of the junction left unmatched. In nucleotides, the CDR3 is TGCGCCAGCAGCTTGGCGGGGGGTAGTAATCAGGAGACCCAGTACTTC. Residues: CASSLAGGSNQETQYF.

The V gene is TRBV6-5, the J gene TRBJ2-3; the match to TRBD2 covers 9 bases. The CDR3 length is 16 residues. Germline trimming cut 2 bases from V and 4 bases from J; bases unmatched to any gene: 7. In germline, CDR1 is MNHEY, CDR2 SVGAGI. CDR3 DNA: TGTGCCAGCAGTTACCAGGCGGGAGGGGAGGCAGATACGCAGTATTTT. It codes for CASSYQAGGEADTQYF.

The V call is TRBV10-1, the J call TRBJ2-1; the match to TRBD2 covers 10 bases. Germline V CDR1 and CDR2: WNHNN, SYGVQD (reference sequence). This CDR3 is 14 amino acids long. J lost 6 bases, V lost 3 bases, and 2 bases had no gene match. The CDR3 is CASSDSGRGNEQFF. The CDR3 region has the DNA TGCGCCAGCAGTGACAGCGGGAGGGGCAATGAGCAGTTCTTC.

The V and J genes are TRBV19 and TRBJ1-2; D not certain. The CDR3 sequence is 15 residues long. Germline V gene sequence: CDR1 LNHDA, CDR2 SQIVND (reference sequence). V dropped 4 bases and J dropped 1 base, with 13 bases sitting between them. CDR3 in amino acids: CASSKRETDNYGYTF. For the CDR3, the DNA is TGTGCCAGTAGTAAGAGGGAGACCGATAACTATGGCTACACCTTC.